This T cell receptor (beta chain) was documented in a study of blood T cell repertoires in COVID-19. Study background: From the United States, Italy and Spain came samples of acute and convalescent COVID-19. PBMCs, B-cell-depleted T cells, or T cells were the source of the cDNA or gDNA that made up the material.

The table lists this clone with a count of one. The CDR3 runs to 15 residues. Germline assignment: CDR1 DFQATT and CDR2 SNEGSKA (reference sequence). V lost 3 bases, J lost 8 bases, and 11 bases stayed unmatched. Authors' processing steps: Reference gene primer amplification gave nucleated cell count estimates. Measured with immunoSEQ multiplex PCR; TCRdb has only the in-frame clones, and not every one. Clone size and V and J calls were adopted from that table, with D and trimming inferred from the DNA. This table has about 220,000 clones, approximately 80% appearing once. The V and J genes are TRBV20-1 and TRBJ2-7, with 12 bases matching TRBD2. The sequenced sample consisted of peripheral blood. This receptor was obtained from a woman between 70 and 85 years old with acute or convalescent COVID-19. CDR3 DNA: TGCAGTGCTAGTTCTAGCGGGGGGGTTATTATGAAGCAGTACTTC. Residues: CSASSSGGVIMKQYF.